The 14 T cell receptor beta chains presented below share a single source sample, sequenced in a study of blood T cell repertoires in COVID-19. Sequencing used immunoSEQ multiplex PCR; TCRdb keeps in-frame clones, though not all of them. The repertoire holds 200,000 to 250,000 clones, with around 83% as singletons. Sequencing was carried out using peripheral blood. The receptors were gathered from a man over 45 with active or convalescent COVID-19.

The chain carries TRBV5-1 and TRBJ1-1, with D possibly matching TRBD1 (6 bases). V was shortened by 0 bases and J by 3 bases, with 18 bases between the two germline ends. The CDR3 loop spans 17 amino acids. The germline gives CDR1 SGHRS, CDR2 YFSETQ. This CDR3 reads CASSLGDRLGLDTEAFF. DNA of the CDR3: TGCGCCAGCAGCTTGGGCGACAGGTTGGGTTTGGACACTGAAGCTTTCTTT. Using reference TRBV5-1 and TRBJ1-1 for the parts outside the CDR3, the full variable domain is KAGVTQTPRYLIKTRGQQVTLSCSPISGHRSVSWYQQTPGQGLQFLFEYFSETQRNKGNFPGRFSGRQFSNSRSEMNVSTLELGDSALYLCASSLGDRLGLDTEAFFGQGTRLTVV.

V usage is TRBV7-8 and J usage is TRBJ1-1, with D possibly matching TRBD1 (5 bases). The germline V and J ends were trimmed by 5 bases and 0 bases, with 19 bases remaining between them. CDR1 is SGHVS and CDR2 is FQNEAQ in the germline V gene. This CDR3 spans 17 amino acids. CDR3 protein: CASSPYKGSVMNTEAFF. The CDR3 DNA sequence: TGTGCCAGCAGCCCCTACAAGGGGTCGGTTATGAACACTGAAGCTTTCTTT. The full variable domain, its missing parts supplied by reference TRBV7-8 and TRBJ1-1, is GAGVSQSPRYKVAKRGQDVALRCDPISGHVSLFWYQQALGQGPEFLTYFQNEAQLDKSGLPSDRFFAERPEGSVSTLKIQRTQQEDSAVYLCASSPYKGSVMNTEAFFGQGTRLTVV.

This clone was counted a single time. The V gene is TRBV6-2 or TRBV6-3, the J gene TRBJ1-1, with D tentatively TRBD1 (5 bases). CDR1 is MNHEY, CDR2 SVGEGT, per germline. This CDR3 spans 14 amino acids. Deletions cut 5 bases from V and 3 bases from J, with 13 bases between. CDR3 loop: CASSRWGADTEAFF. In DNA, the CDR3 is TGTGCCAGCAGTCGATGGGGCGCGGACACTGAAGCTTTCTTT.

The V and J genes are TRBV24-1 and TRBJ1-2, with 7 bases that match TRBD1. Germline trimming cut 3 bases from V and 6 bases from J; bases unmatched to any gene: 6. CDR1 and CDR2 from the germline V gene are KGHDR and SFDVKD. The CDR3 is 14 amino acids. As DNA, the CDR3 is TGTGCCACCAGTGATCCCGGGACAGTGAATGGCTACACCTTC. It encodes CATSDPGTVNGYTF.

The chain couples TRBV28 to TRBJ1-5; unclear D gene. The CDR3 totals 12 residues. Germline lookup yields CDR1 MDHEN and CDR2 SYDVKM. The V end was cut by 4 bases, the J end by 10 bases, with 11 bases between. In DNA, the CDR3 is TGTGCCAGCAGTTCCGGAGTTTTTCCCCAGCATTTT. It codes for CASSSGVFPQHF.

The CDR3 sequence: CASSYGRNTEAFF. CDR3 sequence (DNA): TGTGCCAGCAGTTATGGCCGGAACACTGAAGCTTTCTTT. The chain links TRBV27 to TRBJ1-1; no definite D call. The CDR3 loop spans 13 amino acids. Germline V gives CDR1 MNHEY, CDR2 SMNVEV (reference sequence). With 4 bases removed from V and 1 base from J, the gap between germline ends came to 7 bases.

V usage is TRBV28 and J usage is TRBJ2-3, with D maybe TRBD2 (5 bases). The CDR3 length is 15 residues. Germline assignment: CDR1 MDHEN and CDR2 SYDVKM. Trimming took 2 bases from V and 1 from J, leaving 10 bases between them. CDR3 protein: CASSLSGLRTDTQYF. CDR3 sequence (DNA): TGTGCCAGCAGTTTAAGCGGCTTACGCACAGATACGCAGTATTTT.

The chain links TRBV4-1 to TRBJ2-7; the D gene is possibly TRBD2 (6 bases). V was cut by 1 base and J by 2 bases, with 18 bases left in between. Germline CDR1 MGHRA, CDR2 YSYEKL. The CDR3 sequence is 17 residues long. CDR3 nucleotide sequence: TGCGCCAGCAGCCAAGTCCTTACGGGGACTGACACCTACGAGCAGTACTTC. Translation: CASSQVLTGTDTYEQYF.

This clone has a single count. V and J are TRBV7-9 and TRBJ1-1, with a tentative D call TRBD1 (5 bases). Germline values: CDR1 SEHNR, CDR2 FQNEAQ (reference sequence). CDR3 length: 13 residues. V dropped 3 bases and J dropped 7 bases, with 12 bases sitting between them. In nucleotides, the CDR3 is TGTGCCAGCAGCTTCGCTTGGGGCAGTGAAGCTTTCTTT. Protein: CASSFAWGSEAFF.

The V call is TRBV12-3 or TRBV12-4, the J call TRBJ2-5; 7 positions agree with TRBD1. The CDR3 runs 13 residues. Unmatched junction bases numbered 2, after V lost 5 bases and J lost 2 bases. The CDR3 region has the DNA TGTGCCAGCAGTCCGGGACAGCAAGAGACCCAGTACTTC. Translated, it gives CASSPGQQETQYF.

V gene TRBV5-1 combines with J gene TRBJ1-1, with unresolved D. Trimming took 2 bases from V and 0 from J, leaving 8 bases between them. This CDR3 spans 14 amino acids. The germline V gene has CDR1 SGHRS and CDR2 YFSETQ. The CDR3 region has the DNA TGCGCCAGCAGCTTACTAACCATGAACACTGAAGCTTTCTTT. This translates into CASSLLTMNTEAFF.

The CDR3 is CAPRNGVEDTQYF. CDR3 DNA: TGTGCCCCAAGGAACGGGGTTGAAGATACGCAGTATTTT. The chain carries TRBV10-3 and TRBJ2-3; D possibly corresponds to TRBD2 (5 bases). Between the trimmed V and J ends, which lost 11 bases and 5 bases, there was a span of 17 bases. Germline lookup yields CDR1 ENHRY and CDR2 SYGVKD. This CDR3 is 13 amino acids long.

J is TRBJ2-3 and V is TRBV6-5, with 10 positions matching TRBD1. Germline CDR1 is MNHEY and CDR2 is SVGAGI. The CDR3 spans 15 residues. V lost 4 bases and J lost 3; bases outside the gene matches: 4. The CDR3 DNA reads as TGTGCCAGCAGTTCCTCGGGACAGGGGACAGATACGCAGTATTTT. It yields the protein CASSSSGQGTDTQYF.

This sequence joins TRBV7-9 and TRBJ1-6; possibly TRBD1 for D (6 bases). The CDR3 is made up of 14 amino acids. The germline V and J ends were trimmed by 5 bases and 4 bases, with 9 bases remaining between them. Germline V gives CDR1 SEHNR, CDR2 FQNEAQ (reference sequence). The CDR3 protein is CASSKDSYNSPLHF. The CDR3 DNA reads TGTGCCAGCAGCAAGGACAGTTATAATTCACCCCTCCACTTT.